Detailed here is one T cell receptor beta chain. The antigen remains undetermined. The sort gate was single viable CD3+CD4+CD8-CD45RO+ cells for memory CD4+ T cells. These data are taken from a study of memory CD4+ T cells and cytomegalovirus serostatus. About the research overall: Healthy Belgian adult donors included about nine CMV-positive and some 24 CMV-negative people.

Study-level findings and limits: About 40% of the roughly 160 known CMV-associated TCRbeta sequences appeared in CD4+ memory. A US-trained random forest predicted CMV serostatus with median AUC around 0.9.

Sequencing used immunoSEQ multiplex PCR; TCRdb keeps in-frame clones, though not all of them. The sample consists of 50,000 to 75,000 clones, roughly four fifths of them appearing once. V gave up 6 bases and J gave up 5 bases; unmatched junction bases: 10. The CDR3 totals 15 residues. The germline V gene has CDR1 MNHEY and CDR2 SVGAGI. Sequencing was done on a sample of memory CD4+ T cells from blood. The receptor's source is an adult in good health and CMV-seronegative. The chain has TRBV6-5 and TRBJ1-1; TRBD1 aligns across 9 bases. In nucleotides, the CDR3 is TGTGCCAGCAGCTCACAGGGGGCAGCAAAAACTGAAGCTTTCTTT. Protein product: CASSSQGAAKTEAFF.